This record covers a single T cell receptor (beta chain). This sample was taken from a study of cytomegalovirus exposure and HLA in healthy donors. CDR1 is SGHTS, CDR2 YDEGEE, per germline. The germline V and J ends were trimmed by 4 bases and 1 base, with 9 bases remaining between them. This CDR3 is 15 amino acids long. PCR used 60 Vbeta primers and 13 Jbeta primers. Assay: immunoSEQ multiplex PCR; the TCRdb copy retains only in-frame clones and omits some. The sample contains roughly 150,000 clones, over 70% of which appear only once. This receptor was taken from a man aged 50 or older in good health and CMV-seropositive. The rearrangement uses TRBV5-8 and TRBJ2-6, with D possibly TRBD2 on 6 matching bases. The sequenced sample was PBMCs. The CDR3 is CASSPRGSGANVLTF. The CDR3 coding sequence is TGTGCCAGCAGCCCTCGGGGGTCTGGGGCCAACGTCCTGACTTTC. The full variable domain, in which reference TRBV5-8 and TRBJ2-6 provide the parts outside the CDR3, is EAGVTQSPTHLIKTRGQQATLRCSPISGHTSVYWYQQALGLGLQFLLWYDEGEERNRGNFPPRFSGRQFPNYSSELNVNALELEDSALYLCASSPRGSGANVLTFGAGSRLTVL.